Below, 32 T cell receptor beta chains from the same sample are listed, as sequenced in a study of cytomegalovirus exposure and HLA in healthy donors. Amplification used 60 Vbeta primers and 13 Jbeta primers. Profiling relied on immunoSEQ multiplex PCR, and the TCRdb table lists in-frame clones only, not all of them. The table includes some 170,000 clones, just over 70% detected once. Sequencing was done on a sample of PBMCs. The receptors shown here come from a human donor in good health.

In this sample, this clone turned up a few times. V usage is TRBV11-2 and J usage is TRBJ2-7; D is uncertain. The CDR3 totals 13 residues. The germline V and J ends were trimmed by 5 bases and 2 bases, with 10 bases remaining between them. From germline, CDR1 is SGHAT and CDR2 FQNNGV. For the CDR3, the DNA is TGTGCCAGCAGCCCAGGCGTGACCTACGAGCAGTACTTC. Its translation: CASSPGVTYEQYF.

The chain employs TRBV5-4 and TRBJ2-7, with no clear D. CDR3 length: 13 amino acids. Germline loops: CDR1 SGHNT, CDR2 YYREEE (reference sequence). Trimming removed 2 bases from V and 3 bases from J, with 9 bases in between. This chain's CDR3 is CASSLPGYYEQYF. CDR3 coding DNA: TGTGCCAGCAGCTTACCGGGTTACTACGAGCAGTACTTC.

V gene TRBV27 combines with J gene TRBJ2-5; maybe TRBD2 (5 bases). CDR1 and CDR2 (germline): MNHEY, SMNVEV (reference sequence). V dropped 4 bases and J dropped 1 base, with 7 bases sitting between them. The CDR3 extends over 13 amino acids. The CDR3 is CASSSRGQETQYF. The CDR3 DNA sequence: TGTGCCAGCAGTTCCCGGGGCCAAGAGACCCAGTACTTC.

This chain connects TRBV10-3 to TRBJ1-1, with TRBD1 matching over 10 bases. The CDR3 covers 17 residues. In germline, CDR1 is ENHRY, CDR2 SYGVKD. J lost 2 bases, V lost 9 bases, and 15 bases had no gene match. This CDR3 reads CAILPGQGSAYNTEAFF. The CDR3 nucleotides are TGTGCCATACTGCCGGGACAGGGGTCGGCGTATAACACTGAAGCTTTCTTT.

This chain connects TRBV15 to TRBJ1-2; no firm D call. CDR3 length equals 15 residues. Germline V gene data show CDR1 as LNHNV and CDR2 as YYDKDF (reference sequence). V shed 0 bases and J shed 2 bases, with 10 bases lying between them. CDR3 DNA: TGTGCCACCAGCAGAGATAGGAGAGAAAACTATGGCTACACCTTC. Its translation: CATSRDRRENYGYTF.

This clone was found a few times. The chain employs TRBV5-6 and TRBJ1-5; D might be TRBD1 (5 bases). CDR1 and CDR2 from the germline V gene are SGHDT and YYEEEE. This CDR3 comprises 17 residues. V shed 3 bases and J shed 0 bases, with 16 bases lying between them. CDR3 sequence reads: CASSYNRRPLSNQPQHF. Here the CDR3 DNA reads TGTGCCAGCAGCTACAACAGGAGACCTCTTAGCAATCAGCCCCAGCATTTT.

For the CDR3, the DNA is TGTGCCAGCAGCCATGGACGTGGACAGGGGGCAGCTGGAAACACCATATATTTT. It is translated as CASSHGRGQGAAGNTIYF. The chain employs TRBV11-2 and TRBJ1-3, with 11 bases identical to TRBD1. Germline trimming cut 5 bases from V and 2 bases from J; bases unmatched to any gene: 11. CDR3 length: 18 amino acids. Germline CDR1 reads SGHAT; CDR2 reads FQNNGV.

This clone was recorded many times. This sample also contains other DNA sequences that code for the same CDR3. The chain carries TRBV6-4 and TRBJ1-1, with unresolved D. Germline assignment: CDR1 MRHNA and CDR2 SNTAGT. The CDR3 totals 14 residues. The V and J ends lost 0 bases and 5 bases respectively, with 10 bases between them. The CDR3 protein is CASSDSSRGTEAFF. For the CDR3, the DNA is TGTGCCAGCAGTGACTCGAGTCGAGGTACTGAAGCTTTCTTT.

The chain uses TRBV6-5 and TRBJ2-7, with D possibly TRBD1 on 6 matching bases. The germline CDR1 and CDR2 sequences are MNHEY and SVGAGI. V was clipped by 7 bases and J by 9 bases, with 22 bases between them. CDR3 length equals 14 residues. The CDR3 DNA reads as TGTGCCAGCACCGAGCCGGGCAGGGGAAGGGGGCAGTACTTC. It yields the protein CASTEPGRGRGQYF.

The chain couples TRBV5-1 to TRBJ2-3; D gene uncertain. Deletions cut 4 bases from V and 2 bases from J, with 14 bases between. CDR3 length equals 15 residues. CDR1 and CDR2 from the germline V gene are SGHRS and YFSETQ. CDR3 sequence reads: CASSPLSATTDTQYF. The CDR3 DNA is TGCGCCAGCAGCCCCCTAAGCGCCACCACAGATACGCAGTATTTT.

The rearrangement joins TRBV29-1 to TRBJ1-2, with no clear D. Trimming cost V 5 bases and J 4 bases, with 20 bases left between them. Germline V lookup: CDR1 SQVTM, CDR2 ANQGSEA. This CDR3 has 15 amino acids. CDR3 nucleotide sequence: TGCAGCGTTCCGGAGGAGGGCCCGCTAGGCTATGGCTACACCTTC. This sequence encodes CSVPEEGPLGYGYTF.

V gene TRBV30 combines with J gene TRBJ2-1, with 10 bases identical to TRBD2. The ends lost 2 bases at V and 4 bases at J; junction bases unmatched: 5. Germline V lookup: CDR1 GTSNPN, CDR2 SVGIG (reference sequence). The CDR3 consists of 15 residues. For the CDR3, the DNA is TGTGCCTGGAGTATTTTTAGCGGGGGGTACAATGAGCAGTTCTTC. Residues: CAWSIFSGGYNEQFF.

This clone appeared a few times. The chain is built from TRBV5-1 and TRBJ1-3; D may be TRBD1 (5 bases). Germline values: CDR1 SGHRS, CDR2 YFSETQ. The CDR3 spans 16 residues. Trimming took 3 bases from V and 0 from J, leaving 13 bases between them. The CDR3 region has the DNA TGCGCCAGCAGCTCCGGAGGGGAAGACTCTGGAAACACCATATATTTT. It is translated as CASSSGGEDSGNTIYF.

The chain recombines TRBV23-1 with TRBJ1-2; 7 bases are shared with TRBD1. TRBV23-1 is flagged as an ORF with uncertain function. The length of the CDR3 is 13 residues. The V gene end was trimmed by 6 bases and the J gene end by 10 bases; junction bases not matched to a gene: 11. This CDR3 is CASSQAPGGFYTF. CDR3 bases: TGCGCCAGCAGCCAAGCCCCAGGGGGGTTCTACACCTTC.

The CDR3 loop reads CASSLGPIGTDQPQHF. The CDR3 DNA reads TGCGCCAGCAGCTTGGGACCGATAGGGACAGATCAGCCCCAGCATTTT. This chain joins TRBV5-1 and TRBJ1-5; TRBD1 matches at 7 bases. The germline V gene has CDR1 SGHRS and CDR2 YFSETQ. V trimming: 0 bases; J trimming: 5 bases; junction bases outside the gene matches: 8. The CDR3 loop spans 16 amino acids.

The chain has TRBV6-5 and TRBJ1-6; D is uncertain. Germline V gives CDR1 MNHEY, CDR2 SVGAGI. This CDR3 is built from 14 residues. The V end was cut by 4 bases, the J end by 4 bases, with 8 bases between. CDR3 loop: CASSSGIYNSPLHF. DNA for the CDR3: TGTGCCAGCAGTTCCGGGATTTATAATTCACCCCTCCACTTT.

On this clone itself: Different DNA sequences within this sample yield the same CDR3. The CDR3 protein is CASSLGRGGNSPLHF. The CDR3 DNA is TGTGCCAGCAGCCTCGGACGGGGAGGTAATTCACCCCTCCACTTT. The genes are TRBV5-4 and TRBJ1-6; D gene unclear. Trimming took off 4 bases at V and 6 bases at J, with 14 bases between the two ends. Germline values: CDR1 SGHNT, CDR2 YYREEE (reference sequence). This CDR3 is 15 amino acids long.

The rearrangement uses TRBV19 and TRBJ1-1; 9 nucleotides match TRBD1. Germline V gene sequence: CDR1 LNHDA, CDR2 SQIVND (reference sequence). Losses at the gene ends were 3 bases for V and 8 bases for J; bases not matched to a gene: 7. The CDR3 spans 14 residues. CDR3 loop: CASSIRSDRGEAFF. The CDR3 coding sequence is TGTGCCAGTAGTATCAGGTCGGACAGGGGAGAAGCTTTCTTT.

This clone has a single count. Here the CDR3 reads CASSLVQGAGETQYF. Written as DNA, the CDR3 is TGTGCCAGCAGCTTAGTTCAGGGGGCGGGAGAGACCCAGTACTTC. This sequence joins TRBV7-2 and TRBJ2-5; TRBD1 matches 8 bases. Trimming took 1 base from V and 4 from J; bases not matched to a gene: 5. CDR3 length equals 15 residues. Germline CDR1 and CDR2: SGHTA and FQGNSA.

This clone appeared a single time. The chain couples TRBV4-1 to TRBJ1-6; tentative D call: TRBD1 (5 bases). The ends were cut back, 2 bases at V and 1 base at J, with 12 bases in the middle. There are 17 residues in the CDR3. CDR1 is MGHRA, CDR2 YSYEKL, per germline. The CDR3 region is CASSQSRASSYNSPLHF. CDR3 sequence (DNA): TGCGCCAGCAGCCAATCCAGGGCATCGTCCTATAATTCACCCCTCCACTTT.

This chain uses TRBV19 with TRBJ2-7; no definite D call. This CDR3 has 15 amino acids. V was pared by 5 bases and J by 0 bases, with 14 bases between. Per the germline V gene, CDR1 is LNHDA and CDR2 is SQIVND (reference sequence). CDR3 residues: CASSQSSYSSYEQYF. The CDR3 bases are TGTGCCAGTAGTCAATCATCCTATAGCTCCTACGAGCAGTACTTC.

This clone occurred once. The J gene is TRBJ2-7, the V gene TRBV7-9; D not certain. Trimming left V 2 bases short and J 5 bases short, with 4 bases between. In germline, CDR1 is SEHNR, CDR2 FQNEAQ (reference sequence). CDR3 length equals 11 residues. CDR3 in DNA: TGTGCCAGCAGCTTAATCGACGAGCAGTACTTC. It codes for CASSLIDEQYF.

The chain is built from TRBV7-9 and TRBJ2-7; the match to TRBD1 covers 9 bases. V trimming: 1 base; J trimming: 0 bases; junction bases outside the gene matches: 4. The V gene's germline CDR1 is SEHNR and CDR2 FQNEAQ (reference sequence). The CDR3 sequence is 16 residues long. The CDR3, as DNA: TGTGCCAGCAGCTTAGTCCTGACAGGGGGCTCCTACGAGCAGTACTTC. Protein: CASSLVLTGGSYEQYF. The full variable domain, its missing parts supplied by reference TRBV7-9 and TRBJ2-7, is DTGVSQNPRHKITKRGQNVTFRCDPISEHNRLYWYRQTLGQGPEFLTYFQNEAQLEKSRLLSDRFSAERPKGSFSTLEIQRTEQGDSAMYLCASSLVLTGGSYEQYFGPGTRLTVT.

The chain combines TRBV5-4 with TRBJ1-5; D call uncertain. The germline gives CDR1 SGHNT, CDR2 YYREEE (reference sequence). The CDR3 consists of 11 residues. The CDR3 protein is CGGPSGQPQHF. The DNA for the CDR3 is TGTGGAGGCCCTTCGGGTCAGCCCCAGCATTTT.

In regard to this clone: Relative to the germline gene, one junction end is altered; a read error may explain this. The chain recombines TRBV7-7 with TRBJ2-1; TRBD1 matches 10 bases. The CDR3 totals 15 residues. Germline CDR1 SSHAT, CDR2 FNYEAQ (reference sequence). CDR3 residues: CASSVGTGVRDEQFF. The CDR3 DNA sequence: TGTGCTAGCAGCGTCGGGACAGGGGTTAGAGATGAGCAGTTCTTC.

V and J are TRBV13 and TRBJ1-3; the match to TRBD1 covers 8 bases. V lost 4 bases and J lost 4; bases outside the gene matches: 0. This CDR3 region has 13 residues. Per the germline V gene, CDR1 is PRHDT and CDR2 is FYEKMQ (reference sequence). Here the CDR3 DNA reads TGTGCCAGCAGCTGGACAGGGGGAAACACCATATATTTT. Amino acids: CASSWTGGNTIYF. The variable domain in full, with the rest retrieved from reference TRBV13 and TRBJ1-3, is AAGVIQSPRHLIKEKRETATLKCYPIPRHDTVYWYQQGPGQDPQFLISFYEKMQSDKGSIPDRFSAQQFSDYHSELNMSSLELGDSALYFCASSWTGGNTIYFGEGSWLTVV.

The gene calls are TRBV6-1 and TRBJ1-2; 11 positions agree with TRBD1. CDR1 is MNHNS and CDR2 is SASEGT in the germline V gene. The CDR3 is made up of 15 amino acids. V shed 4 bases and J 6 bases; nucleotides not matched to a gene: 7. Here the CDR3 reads CASSAAPGQGDGYTF. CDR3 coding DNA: TGTGCCAGCAGTGCGGCTCCGGGACAGGGGGATGGCTACACCTTC.

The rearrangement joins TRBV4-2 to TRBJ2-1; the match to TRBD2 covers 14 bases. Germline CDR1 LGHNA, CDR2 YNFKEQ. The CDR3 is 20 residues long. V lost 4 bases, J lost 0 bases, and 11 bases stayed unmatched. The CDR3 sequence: CASSPLGLAGGSSSYNEQFF. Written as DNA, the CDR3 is TGTGCCAGCAGCCCCCTCGGACTAGCGGGGGGATCAAGCTCCTACAATGAGCAGTTCTTC.

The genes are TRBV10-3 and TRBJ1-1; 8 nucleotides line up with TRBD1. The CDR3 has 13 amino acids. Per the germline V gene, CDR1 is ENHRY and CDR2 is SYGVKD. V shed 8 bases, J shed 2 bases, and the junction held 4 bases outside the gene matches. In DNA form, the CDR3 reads TGTGCCATCGCCGACAGGGGTAACACTGAAGCTTTCTTT. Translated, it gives CAIADRGNTEAFF.

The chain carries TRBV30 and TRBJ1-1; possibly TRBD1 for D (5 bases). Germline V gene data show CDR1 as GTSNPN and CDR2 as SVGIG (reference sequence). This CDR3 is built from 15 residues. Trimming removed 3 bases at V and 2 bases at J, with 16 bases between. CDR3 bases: TGTGCCTGGAGGGGATGGAGGGGCCCCAACACTGAAGCTTTCTTT. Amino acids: CAWRGWRGPNTEAFF.

This CDR3 reads CASSLGQGGADTQYF. CDR3 nucleotide sequence: TGTGCCAGCAGCTTAGGGCAGGGGGGCGCAGATACGCAGTATTTT. The V and J genes are TRBV7-8 and TRBJ2-3, with TRBD1 as a possible D gene (7 bases). The CDR3 length is 15 residues. V was cut by 1 base and J by 4 bases, with 12 bases left in between. Per germline, CDR1 SGHVS and CDR2 FQNEAQ.

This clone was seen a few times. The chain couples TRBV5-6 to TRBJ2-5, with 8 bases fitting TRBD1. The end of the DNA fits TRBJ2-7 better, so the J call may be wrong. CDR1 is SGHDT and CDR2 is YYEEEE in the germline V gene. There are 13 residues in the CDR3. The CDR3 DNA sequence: TGTGCCAGCAGCCCGGACAGGGAACCCGAGCAGTACTTC. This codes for CASSPDREPEQYF.